This is a list of T cell receptor beta chains from one sample in a study of cytomegalovirus exposure and HLA in healthy donors. Data came from immunoSEQ multiplex PCR; TCRdb stores just in-frame clones and leaves some out. The sample data list tens of thousands of clones. The sample comprised PBMCs. The receptors derive from a man between 18 and 29 years old in good health and CMV-seropositive. CDR3s include the opening cysteine and the closing phenylalanine or tryptophan. Each record gives: D gene, V gene, J gene, clone size, CDR3 DNA, CDR3 protein. The D gene is left open where the match is weak. Size values are once, few and many counts, or a class for expanded clones, and some rows have none.

d_gene: TRBD1; v_gene: TRBV18; j_gene: TRBJ2-7; abundance: NA; CDR3nt: TGTGCCAGCTCATCGGGACAGGCGATCTACGAGCAGTACTTC; CDR3aa: CASSSGQAIYEQYF
d_gene: TRBD1; v_gene: TRBV14; j_gene: TRBJ2-2; abundance: NA; CDR3nt: TGTGCCAGCAGCCAAGGAACAGGGGGCGCCGGCACCGGGGAGCTGTTTTTT; CDR3aa: CASSQGTGGAGTGELFF
d_gene: NA; v_gene: TRBV19; j_gene: TRBJ2-2; abundance: NA; CDR3nt: TGTGCCACCCCCAGGGGGGACACCGGGGAGCTGTTTTTT; CDR3aa: CATPRGDTGELFF
d_gene: NA; v_gene: TRBV6-6; j_gene: TRBJ2-1; abundance: NA; CDR3nt: TGTGCCAGCATGAGGTGGGAGGTCAATGAGCAGTTCTTC; CDR3aa: CASMRWEVNEQFF
d_gene: TRBD2; v_gene: TRBV9; j_gene: TRBJ2-1; abundance: NA; CDR3nt: TGTGCCAGCAGCTCACTAGCGAGCTCCTACAATGAGCAGTTCTTC; CDR3aa: CASSSLASSYNEQFF
d_gene: TRBD1; v_gene: TRBV7-2; j_gene: TRBJ1-1; abundance: NA; CDR3nt: TGTGCCAGCAGCTCTGGGACAGGGACGGGCACTGAAGCTTTCTTT; CDR3aa: CASSSGTGTGTEAFF
d_gene: TRBD1; v_gene: TRBV4-2; j_gene: TRBJ1-1; abundance: NA; CDR3nt: TGTGCCAGCAGCCAAGCGCCTAGGGACAGGAACACTGAAGCTTTCTTT; CDR3aa: CASSQAPRDRNTEAFF
d_gene: TRBD2; v_gene: TRBV5-5; j_gene: TRBJ2-7; abundance: NA; CDR3nt: TGTGCCAGCAGCTTAGCGGGGGGAGACTACCACGAGCAGTACTTC; CDR3aa: CASSLAGGDYHEQYF
d_gene: TRBD2; v_gene: TRBV18; j_gene: TRBJ2-1; abundance: NA; CDR3nt: TGTGCCAGCTCACCCTCTAGCGGGGATGCTAGGGGGGAGCAGTTCTTC; CDR3aa: CASSPSSGDARGEQFF
d_gene: NA; v_gene: TRBV11-3; j_gene: TRBJ1-5; abundance: NA; CDR3nt: TGTGCCAGCAGCTTAGTGGGGGCTCCGGGCCCACCTACACTTAAGCCCCAGCATTTT; CDR3aa: CASSLVGAPGPPTLKPQHF
d_gene: NA; v_gene: TRBV28; j_gene: TRBJ2-1; abundance: NA; CDR3nt: TGTGCCAGCAGTTTATGGGCAGGTAGCTCCTACAATGAGCAGTTCTTC; CDR3aa: CASSLWAGSSYNEQFF
d_gene: NA; v_gene: TRBV28; j_gene: TRBJ2-6; abundance: NA; CDR3nt: TGTGCCAGCAGGTCAGACTCTGGGGCCAACGTCCTGACTTTC; CDR3aa: CASRSDSGANVLTF
d_gene: NA; v_gene: TRBV11-2; j_gene: TRBJ2-7; abundance: NA; CDR3nt: TGTGCCAGCAGCTTGAACTACGAGCAGTACTTC; CDR3aa: CASSLNYEQYF
d_gene: NA; v_gene: TRBV29-1; j_gene: TRBJ2-5; abundance: NA; CDR3nt: TGCAGCGTTGAAGATGGGAGGGAGACCCAGTACTTC; CDR3aa: CSVEDGRETQYF
d_gene: TRBD1; v_gene: TRBV9; j_gene: TRBJ1-1; abundance: NA; CDR3nt: TGTGCCAGCAGCCCTCGGACAGGGATGAACACTGAAGCTTTCTTT; CDR3aa: CASSPRTGMNTEAFF
d_gene: TRBD2; v_gene: TRBV27; j_gene: TRBJ2-1; abundance: NA; CDR3nt: TGTGCCAGCAGTTTAGCGGGAGGCCCTCATAATGAGCAGTTCTTC; CDR3aa: CASSLAGGPHNEQFF
d_gene: TRBD2; v_gene: TRBV27; j_gene: TRBJ2-7; abundance: NA; CDR3nt: TGTGCCAGCAGTTTACGGGCTAGCGGACTATCCTACGAGCAGTACTTC; CDR3aa: CASSLRASGLSYEQYF
d_gene: TRBD1; v_gene: TRBV30; j_gene: TRBJ1-5; abundance: NA; CDR3nt: TGTGCCTGGCAGGGACAGGGCGGACAGCCCCAGCATTTT; CDR3aa: CAWQGQGGQPQHF
d_gene: TRBD2; v_gene: TRBV6-4; j_gene: TRBJ2-1; abundance: medium-sized; CDR3nt: TGTGCCAGCAGTGACTCTAGCGGGGGGGCCAATGAGCAGTTCTTC; CDR3aa: CASSDSSGGANEQFF
d_gene: NA; v_gene: TRBV5-1; j_gene: TRBJ1-6; abundance: NA; CDR3nt: TGCGCCAGCAGCGCCAGAGAGGTCCCAAATAATTCACCCCTCCACTTT; CDR3aa: CASSAREVPNNSPLHF
d_gene: TRBD1; v_gene: TRBV13; j_gene: TRBJ2-7; abundance: NA; CDR3nt: TGTGCCAGCAGCCCCTCGGGACAGGGGGCGGGGGAGCAGTACTTC; CDR3aa: CASSPSGQGAGEQYF
d_gene: NA; v_gene: TRBV5-1; j_gene: TRBJ1-5; abundance: NA; CDR3nt: TGCGCCAGCAGCTTGGCCGGGTTTAATCAGCCCCAGCATTTT; CDR3aa: CASSLAGFNQPQHF
d_gene: NA; v_gene: TRBV28; j_gene: TRBJ1-2; abundance: NA; CDR3nt: TGTGCCACCGACAGGCGGGGGCCTACCTATGGCTACACCTTC; CDR3aa: CATDRRGPTYGYTF
d_gene: NA; v_gene: TRBV6-5; j_gene: TRBJ2-7; abundance: NA; CDR3nt: TGTGCCAGCAGTCGGGACACCCTCTACGAGCAGTACTTC; CDR3aa: CASSRDTLYEQYF
d_gene: NA; v_gene: TRBV19; j_gene: TRBJ1-4; abundance: NA; CDR3nt: TGTGCCAGTAGTGGGACTACTGGTGAAAAACTGTTTTTT; CDR3aa: CASSGTTGEKLFF
d_gene: TRBD1; v_gene: TRBV4-1; j_gene: TRBJ1-2; abundance: NA; CDR3nt: TGCGCCAGCAGCCAACCCGAGACAGGGTTCTATGGCTACACCTTC; CDR3aa: CASSQPETGFYGYTF
d_gene: TRBD1; v_gene: TRBV2; j_gene: TRBJ1-2; abundance: NA; CDR3nt: TGTGCCATCCACTTCCTCCAGGGGGCAAGGGGCTACACCTTC; CDR3aa: CAIHFLQGARGYTF
d_gene: NA; v_gene: TRBV7-2; j_gene: TRBJ1-2; abundance: NA; CDR3nt: TGTGCCAGCAGCTTACAGGGGTTAGGCTACACCTTC; CDR3aa: CASSLQGLGYTF
d_gene: TRBD1; v_gene: TRBV10-2; j_gene: TRBJ2-7; abundance: NA; CDR3nt: TGCGCCAGCAGAGGACAGGCTTCCTACGAGCAGTACTTC; CDR3aa: CASRGQASYEQYF
d_gene: TRBD1; v_gene: TRBV6-5; j_gene: TRBJ1-1; abundance: NA; CDR3nt: TGTGCCAGTCACAGTCGACAGGGTTTAGAAGCTTTCTTT; CDR3aa: CASHSRQGLEAFF
d_gene: TRBD1; v_gene: TRBV5-4; j_gene: TRBJ1-1; abundance: NA; CDR3nt: TGTGCCAGCAGTTTGGGACAGGGAGTAATGGACACTGAAGCTTTCTTT; CDR3aa: CASSLGQGVMDTEAFF
d_gene: TRBD1; v_gene: TRBV18; j_gene: TRBJ2-7; abundance: NA; CDR3nt: TGTGCCAGCTCACTCGACAGGGGGCTCGACGAGCAGTACTTC; CDR3aa: CASSLDRGLDEQYF
d_gene: NA; v_gene: TRBV7-2; j_gene: TRBJ2-7; abundance: NA; CDR3nt: TGTGCCAGCAGCTTAGAAAAGATTGCGGATTACGAGCAGTACTTC; CDR3aa: CASSLEKIADYEQYF